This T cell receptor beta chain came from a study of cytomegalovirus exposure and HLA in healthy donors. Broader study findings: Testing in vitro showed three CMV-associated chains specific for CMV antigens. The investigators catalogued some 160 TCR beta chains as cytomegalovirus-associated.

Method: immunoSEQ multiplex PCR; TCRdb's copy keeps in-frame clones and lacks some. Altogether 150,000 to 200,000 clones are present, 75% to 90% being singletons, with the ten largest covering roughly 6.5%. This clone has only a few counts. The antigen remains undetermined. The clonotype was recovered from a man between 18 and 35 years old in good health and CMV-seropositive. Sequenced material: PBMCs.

This CDR3 is CASSVGTGGGYTF. The CDR3 nucleotides read TGTGCCAGCAGTGTAGGGACAGGGGGTGGCTACACCTTC. The rearrangement uses TRBV6-1 and TRBJ1-2; 11 nucleotides agree with TRBD1. Germline CDR1 is MNHNS and CDR2 is SASEGT. Trimming removed 4 bases from V and 7 bases from J; junction bases left unmatched: 2. CDR3 length: 13 amino acids.